One T cell receptor (beta chain) is described in this entry. Its antigen is currently unknown. Time point reported: week 23, last vaccination. Doses of 300 ug of mutant IDH1 20-mer peptide were given with topical imiquimod. In every donor, the tumor was a new WHO grade 3 or 4 IDH1-mutant, ATRX-lost astrocytoma. Trimming left V 1 base short and J 4 bases short, with 16 bases between. Germline V gene sequence: CDR1 SGHVS, CDR2 FNYEAQ. The CDR3 length is 16 residues. This entry comes from a study of a mutant IDH1 vaccine in newly diagnosed glioma. Across the whole study: Treated patients, 62.5% male and around 40% female, averaged approximately 40 years of age.

Assay: immunoSEQ multiplex PCR; the TCRdb copy retains only in-frame clones and omits some. The table has around 60,000 clones, 70% to 90% seen once. The sequence was collected from a man aged 30 to 39 with glioma. The sample was PBMCs, taken from a glioma patient whose treatment included an IDH1 peptide vaccine. The chain combines TRBV7-6 with TRBJ1-2; D is unresolved. The CDR3 sequence: CASSLEVGLSGYGYTF. CDR3 DNA sequence: TGTGCCAGCAGCTTAGAAGTGGGTCTCAGTGGCTATGGCTACACCTTC.